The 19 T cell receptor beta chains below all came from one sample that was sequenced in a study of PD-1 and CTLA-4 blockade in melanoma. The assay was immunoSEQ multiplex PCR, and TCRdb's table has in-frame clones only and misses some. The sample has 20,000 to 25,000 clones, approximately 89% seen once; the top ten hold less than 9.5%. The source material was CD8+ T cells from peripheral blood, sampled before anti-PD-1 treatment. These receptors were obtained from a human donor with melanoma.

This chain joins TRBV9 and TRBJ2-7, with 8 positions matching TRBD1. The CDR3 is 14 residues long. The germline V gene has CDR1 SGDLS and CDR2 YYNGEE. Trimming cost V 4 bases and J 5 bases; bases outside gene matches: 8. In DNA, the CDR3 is TGTGCCAGCAGCCCCGCGGGACAGGAGGACGAGCAGTACTTC. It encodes CASSPAGQEDEQYF.

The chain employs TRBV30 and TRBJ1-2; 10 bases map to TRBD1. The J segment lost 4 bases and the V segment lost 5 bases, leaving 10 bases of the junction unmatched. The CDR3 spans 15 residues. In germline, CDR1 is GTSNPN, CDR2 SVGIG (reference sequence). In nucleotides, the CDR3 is TGTGCCTGGGGGGCCGGGACAGGGGACTTCTATGGCTACACCTTC. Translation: CAWGAGTGDFYGYTF.

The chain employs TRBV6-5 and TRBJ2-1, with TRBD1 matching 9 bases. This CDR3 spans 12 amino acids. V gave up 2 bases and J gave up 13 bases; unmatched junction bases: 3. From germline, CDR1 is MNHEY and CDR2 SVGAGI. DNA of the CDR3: TGTGCCAGCAGTTACGGGACAGGGTTACAGTTCTTC. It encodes CASSYGTGLQFF.

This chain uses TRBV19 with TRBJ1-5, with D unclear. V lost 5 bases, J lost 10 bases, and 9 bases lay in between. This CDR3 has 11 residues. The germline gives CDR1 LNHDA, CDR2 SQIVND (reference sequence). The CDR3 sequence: CASSGPDPQHF. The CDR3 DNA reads TGTGCCAGTAGTGGACCCGACCCCCAGCATTTT.

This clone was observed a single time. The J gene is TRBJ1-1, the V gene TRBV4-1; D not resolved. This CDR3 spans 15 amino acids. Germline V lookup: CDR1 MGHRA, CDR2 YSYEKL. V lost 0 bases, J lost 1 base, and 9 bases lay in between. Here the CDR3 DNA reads TGCGCCAGCAGCCAAGATATAAGGGAGAACACTGAAGCTTTCTTT. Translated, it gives CASSQDIRENTEAFF.

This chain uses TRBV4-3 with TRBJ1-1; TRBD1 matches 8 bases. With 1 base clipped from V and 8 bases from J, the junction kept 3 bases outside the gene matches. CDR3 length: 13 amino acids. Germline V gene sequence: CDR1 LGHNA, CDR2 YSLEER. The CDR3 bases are TGCGCCAGCAGCCAAGCAGGACAGGGCGAAGCTTTCTTT. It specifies CASSQAGQGEAFF.

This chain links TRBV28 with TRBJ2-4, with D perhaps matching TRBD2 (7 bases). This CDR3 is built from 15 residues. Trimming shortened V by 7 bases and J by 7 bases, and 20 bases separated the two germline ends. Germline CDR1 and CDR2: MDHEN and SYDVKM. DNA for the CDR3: TGTGCCAGCACCTTTTATATTGGGGGGGCTAACATTCAGTACTTC. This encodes CASTFYIGGANIQYF.

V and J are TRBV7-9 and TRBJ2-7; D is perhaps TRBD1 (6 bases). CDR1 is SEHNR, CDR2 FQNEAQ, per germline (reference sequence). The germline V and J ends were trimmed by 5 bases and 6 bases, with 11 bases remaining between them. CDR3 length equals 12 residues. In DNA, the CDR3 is TGTGCCAGCAGCCCGACAGGAGGCGAGCAGTACTTC. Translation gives CASSPTGGEQYF.

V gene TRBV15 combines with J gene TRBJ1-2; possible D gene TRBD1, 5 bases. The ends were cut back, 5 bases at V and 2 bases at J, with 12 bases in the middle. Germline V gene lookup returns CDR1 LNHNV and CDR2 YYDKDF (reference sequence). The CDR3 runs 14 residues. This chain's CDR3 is CATSPGGANYGYTF. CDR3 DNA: TGTGCCACCAGCCCGGGGGGAGCAAACTATGGCTACACCTTC. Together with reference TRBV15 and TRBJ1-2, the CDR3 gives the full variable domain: DAMVIQNPRYQVTQFGKPVTLSCSQTLNHNVMYWYQQKSSQAPKLLFHYYDKDFNNEADTPDNFQSRRPNTSFCFLDIRSPGLGDTAMYLCATSPGGANYGYTFGSGTRLTVV.

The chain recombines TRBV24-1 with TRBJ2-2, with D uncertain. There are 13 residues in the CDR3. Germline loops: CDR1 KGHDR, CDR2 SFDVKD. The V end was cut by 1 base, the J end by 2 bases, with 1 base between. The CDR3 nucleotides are TGTGCCACCAGTGATTTTAACACCGGGGAGCTGTTTTTT. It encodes CATSDFNTGELFF.

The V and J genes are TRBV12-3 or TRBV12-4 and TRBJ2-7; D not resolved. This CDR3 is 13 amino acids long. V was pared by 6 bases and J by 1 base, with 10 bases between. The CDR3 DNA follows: TGTGCCAGCAGGGGCGTGGGTTCCTACGAGCAGTACTTC. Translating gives CASRGVGSYEQYF.

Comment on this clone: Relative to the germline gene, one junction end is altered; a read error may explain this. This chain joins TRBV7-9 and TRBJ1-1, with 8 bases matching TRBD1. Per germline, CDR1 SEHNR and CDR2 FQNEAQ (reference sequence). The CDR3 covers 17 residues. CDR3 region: CASSLGPTGGGNAEAFF. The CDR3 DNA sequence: TGTGCCAGCAGCTTAGGCCCCACAGGGGGGGGGAACGCTGAAGCTTTCTTT.

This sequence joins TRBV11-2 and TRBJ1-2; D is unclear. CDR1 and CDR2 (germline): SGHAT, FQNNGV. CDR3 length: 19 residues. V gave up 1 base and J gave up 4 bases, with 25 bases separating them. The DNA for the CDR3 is TGTGCCAGCAGCTTAGCCCCTTTGAGGGTTGATCAGGCGGGCTATGGCTACACCTTC. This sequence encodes CASSLAPLRVDQAGYGYTF.

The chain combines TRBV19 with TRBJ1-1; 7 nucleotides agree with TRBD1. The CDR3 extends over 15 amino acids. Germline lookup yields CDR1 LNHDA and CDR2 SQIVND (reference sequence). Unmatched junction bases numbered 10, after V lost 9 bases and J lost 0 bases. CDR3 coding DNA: TGTGCCAGCTCACCAGGGGGTGCAATGAACACTGAAGCTTTCTTT. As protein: CASSPGGAMNTEAFF.

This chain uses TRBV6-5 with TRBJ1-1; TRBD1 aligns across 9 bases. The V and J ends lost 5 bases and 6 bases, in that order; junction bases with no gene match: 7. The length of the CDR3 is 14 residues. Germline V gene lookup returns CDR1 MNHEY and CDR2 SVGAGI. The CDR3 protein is CASSPGTGKAEAFF. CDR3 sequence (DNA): TGTGCCAGCAGTCCGGGGACAGGGAAGGCTGAAGCTTTCTTT.

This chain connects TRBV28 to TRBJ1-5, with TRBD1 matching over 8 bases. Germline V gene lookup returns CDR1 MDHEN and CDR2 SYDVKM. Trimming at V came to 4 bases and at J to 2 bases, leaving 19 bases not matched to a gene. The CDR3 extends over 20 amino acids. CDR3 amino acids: CASSSPQGALVESGNQPQHF. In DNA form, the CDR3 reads TGTGCCAGCAGTTCCCCCCAGGGGGCGTTAGTGGAATCGGGCAATCAGCCCCAGCATTTT.

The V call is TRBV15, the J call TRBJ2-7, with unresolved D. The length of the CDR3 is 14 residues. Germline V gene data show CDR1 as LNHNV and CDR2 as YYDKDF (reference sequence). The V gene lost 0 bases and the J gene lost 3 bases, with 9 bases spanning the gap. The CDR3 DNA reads TGTGCCACCAGCAGAGATTTGGGGTTCTACGAGCAGTACTTC. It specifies CATSRDLGFYEQYF.

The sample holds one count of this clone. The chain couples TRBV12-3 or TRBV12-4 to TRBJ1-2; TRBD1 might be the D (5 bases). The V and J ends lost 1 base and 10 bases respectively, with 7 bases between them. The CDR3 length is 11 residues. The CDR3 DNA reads TGTGCCAGCAGTTTAGGAGGGGCCTACACCTTC. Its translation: CASSLGGAYTF.

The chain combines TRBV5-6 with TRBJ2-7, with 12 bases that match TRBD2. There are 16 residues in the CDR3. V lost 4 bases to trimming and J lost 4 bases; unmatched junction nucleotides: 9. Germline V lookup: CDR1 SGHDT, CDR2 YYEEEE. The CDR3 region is CASSLLAGGRVYEQYF. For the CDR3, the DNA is TGTGCCAGCAGCCTCCTAGCGGGGGGGCGTGTTTACGAGCAGTACTTC.